These T cell receptor beta chains were read from a single sample in a study of T cells in Graves' hyperthyroidism and ophthalmopathy. TCRdb re-analysed the multiplex PCR reads in MiXCR, keeping a single row per CDR3 protein. The data show about 300,000 distinct CDR3 sequences, 15% to 20% seen once. The sequenced material came from blood. These receptors all come from a man aged 45 to 65 with Graves' ophthalmopathy. Both conserved end residues are part of each CDR3. A D gene is named only where the DNA matches it firmly. A clone size is listed for some rows: how often the clone was seen (once, few, many), or a class if it is expanded.

- TRBJ2-2 TRBV9 TRBD2 TGTGCCAGCAGCCCCACCACTAGCGCCAACACCGGGGAGCTGTTTTTT CASSPTTSANTGELFF
many TRBJ2-7 TRBV3-1 - TGTGCCAGCAGCCCCCCCGGTCTAGGCTACGAGCAGTACTTC CASSPPGLGYEQYF
many TRBJ2-7 TRBV2 - TGTGCCAGCAGTGAAGCGCTTTCGTCAAGGGGGAACTCCTACGAGCAGTACTTC CASSEALSSRGNSYEQYF
- TRBJ1-2 TRBV10-3 - TGTGCCATCAGTGAGTCGACGGTTTTATCCTATGGCTACACCTTC CAISESTVLSYGYTF
- TRBJ1-5 TRBV12-3/TRBV12-4 - TGTGCCAGCAGACCAGGTCCTGGCAATCAGCCCCAGCATTTT CASRPGPGNQPQHF
few TRBJ2-2 TRBV6-1 TRBD2 TGTGCCAGCAGCTTGACTAGCCTAATGAACACCGGGGAGCTGTTTTTT CASSLTSLMNTGELFF
- TRBJ2-4 TRBV15 TRBD1 TGTGCCACCAGCAGAGGTACAGGGGGGAACGAAAACATTCAGTACTTC CATSRGTGGNENIQYF
- TRBJ2-7 TRBV11-2 - TGTGCCTCCTGGGGCGGGACCGGGTCGTACGAGCAGTACTTC CASWGGTGSYEQYF
- TRBJ2-7 TRBV7-9 - TGTGCCAGCAGGCCCCAGGTGGGTGGATCCTACGAGCAGTACTTC CASRPQVGGSYEQYF
few TRBJ2-2 TRBV7-9 TRBD2 TGTGCCAGCAGCCTAGCGGGAGTATCCGGGGAGCTGTTTTTT CASSLAGVSGELFF
- TRBJ2-3 TRBV12-5 TRBD2 TGTGCTAGTGGTGGGACTAGCGGATATGATACGCAGTATTTT CASGGTSGYDTQYF
- TRBJ1-1 TRBV5-1 TRBD1 TGCGCCAGCAGCGCAGGTTCGGGGACAGGTAAGTACACTGAAGCTTTCTTT CASSAGSGTGKYTEAFF
- TRBJ2-2 TRBV14 TRBD2 TGTGCCAGCAGCCAAGAGGTCAGACTAGCTCCCTCGAGCACCAGGGAGCTGTTTTTT CASSQEVRLAPSSTRELFF
many TRBJ2-7 TRBV28 - TGTGCCAGCAGTTTAAGGGGCCAGGGGAAGAACGAGCAGTACTTC CASSLRGQGKNEQYF
few TRBJ1-2 TRBV20-1 - TGCAGTGCTAGCGCCGGGACATCCAACTATGGCTACACCTTC CSASAGTSNYGYTF
- TRBJ2-3 TRBV6-1 TRBD1 TGTGCCAGCAGTGAAGGACAGGGAAACGTACGTTTCACGCAGTATTTT CASSEGQGNVRFTQYF
once TRBJ2-7 TRBV6-2/TRBV6-3 - TGTGCCAGCAGTTACGGGGACGGCTACGAGCAGTACTTC CASSYGDGYEQYF
many TRBJ1-1 TRBV2 - TGTGCCAGCAGTGAAATGTCCTCCAACACTGAAGCTTTCTTT CASSEMSSNTEAFF
many TRBJ1-5 TRBV20-1 TRBD1 TGCAGTGCTAGTAGACAGGGTGGGAGCAATCAGCCCCAGCATTTT CSASRQGGSNQPQHF
few TRBJ2-7 TRBV7-8 TRBD1 TGTGCCAGCAGTTCCGGGACAGGGGTTAACGAGCAGTACTTC CASSSGTGVNEQYF
- TRBJ2-7 TRBV28 - TGTGCCAGCAACAAAGATATCTACGAGCAGTACTTC CASNKDIYEQYF
many TRBJ2-1 TRBV2 - TGTGCCAGCAGACCCGACATAAACAATGAGCAGTTCTTC CASRPDINNEQFF
few TRBJ2-1 TRBV6-1 - TGTGCCAGCAAAGGCGGCGGGAACTCCTACAATGAGCAGTTCTTC CASKGGGNSYNEQFF
- TRBJ2-1 TRBV5-1 TRBD1 TGCGCCAGCAGTCCGGGGACAGGGCACTACAATGAGCAGTTCTTC CASSPGTGHYNEQFF
many TRBJ1-2 TRBV2 - TGTGCCAGCAGCCTGGGGAGGGAGGGGACCAACTATGGCTACACCTTC CASSLGREGTNYGYTF
- TRBJ2-7 TRBV6-1 - TGTGCCAGCAGCCTTAAGAGGGAGTACGAGCAGTACTTC CASSLKREYEQYF
- TRBJ1-1 TRBV3-1 TRBD1 TGTGCCAGCAGCCCCCCCGGGCAGGGGGGTTTAGCTTTCTTT CASSPPGQGGLAFF
- TRBJ2-7 TRBV28 TRBD1 TGTGCCAGCGGCCGGGGACAGGGGTACGAGCAGTACTTC CASGRGQGYEQYF
many TRBJ2-7 TRBV7-9 TRBD2 TGTGCCAGCAGCCGAGCAGCGGGAGGGGGCGTCTACGAGCAGTACTTC CASSRAAGGGVYEQYF
many TRBJ1-5 TRBV28 TRBD1 TGTGCCAGCAGTTTAAGTAAGAAGGGGGCGAATCAGCCCCAGCATTTT CASSLSKKGANQPQHF
- TRBJ1-1 TRBV25-1 - TGTGCCAGCAGGGTCCCTGGGCGCACTGAAGCTTTCTTT CASRVPGRTEAFF
many TRBJ2-7 TRBV7-8 TRBD2 TGTGCCAGCAGCGCAGGGACTAGCGGGACGGACGAGCAGTACTTC CASSAGTSGTDEQYF
- TRBJ2-1 TRBV7-9 - TGTGCCAGCAGCTTACACTCCCTTAGCTCCTACAATGAGCAGTTCTTC CASSLHSLSSYNEQFF
few TRBJ2-2 TRBV3-1 TRBD2 TGTGCCAGCAGCTGGACTAGCGGTGGGGAGCTGTTTTTT CASSWTSGGELFF
many TRBJ1-5 TRBV6-1 TRBD1 TGTGCCAGCGGGACAGGGGTTCTCCAACAGCCCCAGCATTTT CASGTGVLQQPQHF
many TRBJ2-2 TRBV5-1 TRBD1 TGCGCCAGCAGCTTGTTAGTTCGGCGGCAGGGGGCGAGCGGGGAGCTGTTTTTT CASSLLVRRQGASGELFF
- TRBJ2-1 TRBV10-3 TRBD2 TGTGCCATCAGTGAGGGAGCTAGCGGGAGGGTCAATGAGCAGTTCTTC CAISEGASGRVNEQFF
many TRBJ2-7 TRBV7-2 TRBD2 TGTGCCAGCAGCTTAAGCGGGAACTCCTACGAGCAGTACTTC CASSLSGNSYEQYF
many TRBJ1-5 TRBV28 - TGTGCCAGCAGTTTACCCCTAGGGGGGGTTACCCAGCCCCAGCATTTT CASSLPLGGVTQPQHF
- TRBJ2-3 TRBV29-1 - TGCAGCGTTGACGGACCGCGCGGGGTAGCAGATACGCAGTATTTT CSVDGPRGVADTQYF